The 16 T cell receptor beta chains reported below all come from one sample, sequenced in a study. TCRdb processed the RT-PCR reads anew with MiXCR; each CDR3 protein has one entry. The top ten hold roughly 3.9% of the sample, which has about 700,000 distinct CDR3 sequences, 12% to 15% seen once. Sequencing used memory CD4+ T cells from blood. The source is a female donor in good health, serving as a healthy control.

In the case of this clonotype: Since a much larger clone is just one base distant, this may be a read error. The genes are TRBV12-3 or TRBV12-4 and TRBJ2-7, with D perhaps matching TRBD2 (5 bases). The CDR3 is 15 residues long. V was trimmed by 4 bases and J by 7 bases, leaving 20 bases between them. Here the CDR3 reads CASSYSERGLREQYF. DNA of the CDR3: TGTGCCAGCAGTTATAGCGAGAGAGGGCTACGGGAGCAGTACTTC.

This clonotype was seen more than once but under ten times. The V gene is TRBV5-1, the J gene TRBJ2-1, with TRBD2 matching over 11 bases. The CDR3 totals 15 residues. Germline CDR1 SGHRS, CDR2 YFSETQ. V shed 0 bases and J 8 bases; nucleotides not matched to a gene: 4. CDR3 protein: CASSLVLAGADEQFF. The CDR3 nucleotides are TGCGCCAGCAGCTTGGTACTAGCGGGAGCGGATGAGCAGTTCTTC.

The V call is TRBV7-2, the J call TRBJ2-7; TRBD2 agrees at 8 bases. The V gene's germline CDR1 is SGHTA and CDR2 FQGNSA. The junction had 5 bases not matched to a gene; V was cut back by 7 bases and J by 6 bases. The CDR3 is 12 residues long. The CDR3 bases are TGTGCCAGCAAAGCGGGGGCGGGCGAGCAGTACTTC. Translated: CASKAGAGEQYF.

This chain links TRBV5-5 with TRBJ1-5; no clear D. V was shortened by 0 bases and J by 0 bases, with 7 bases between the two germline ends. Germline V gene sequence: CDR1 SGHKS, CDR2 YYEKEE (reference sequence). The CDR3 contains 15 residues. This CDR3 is CASSLDPASNQPQHF. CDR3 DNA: TGTGCCAGCAGCTTGGACCCAGCTAGCAATCAGCCCCAGCATTTT.

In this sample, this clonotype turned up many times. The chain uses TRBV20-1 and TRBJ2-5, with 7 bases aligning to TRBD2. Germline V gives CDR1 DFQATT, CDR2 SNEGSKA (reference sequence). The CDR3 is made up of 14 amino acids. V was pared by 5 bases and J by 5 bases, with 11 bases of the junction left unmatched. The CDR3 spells CSALRGRGGETQYF. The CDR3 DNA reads TGCAGTGCTCTTCGGGGGAGGGGAGGCGAGACCCAGTACTTC.

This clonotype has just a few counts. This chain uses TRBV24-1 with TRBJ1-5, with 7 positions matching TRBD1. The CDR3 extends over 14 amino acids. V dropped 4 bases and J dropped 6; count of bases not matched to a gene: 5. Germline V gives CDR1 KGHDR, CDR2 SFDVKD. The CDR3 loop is CATSESGGSQPQHF. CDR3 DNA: TGTGCCACCAGTGAATCAGGGGGAAGTCAGCCCCAGCATTTT.

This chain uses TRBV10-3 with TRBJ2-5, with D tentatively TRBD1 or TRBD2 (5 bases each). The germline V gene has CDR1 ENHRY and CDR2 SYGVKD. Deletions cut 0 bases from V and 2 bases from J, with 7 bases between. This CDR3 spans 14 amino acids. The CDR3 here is CAISESWGQETQYF. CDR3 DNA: TGTGCCATCAGTGAGTCCTGGGGGCAAGAGACCCAGTACTTC.

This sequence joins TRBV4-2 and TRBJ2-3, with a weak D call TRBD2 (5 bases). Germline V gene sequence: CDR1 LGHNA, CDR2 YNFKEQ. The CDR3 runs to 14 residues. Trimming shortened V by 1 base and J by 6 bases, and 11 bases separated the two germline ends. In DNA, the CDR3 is TGTGCCAGCAGCCAAGGGAGTAGCGAGGATACGCAGTATTTT. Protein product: CASSQGSSEDTQYF.

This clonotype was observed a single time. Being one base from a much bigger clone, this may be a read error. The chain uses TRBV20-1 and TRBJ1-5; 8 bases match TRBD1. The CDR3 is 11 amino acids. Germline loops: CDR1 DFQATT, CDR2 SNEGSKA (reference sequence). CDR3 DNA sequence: TGCAGTGCTAGCCAGGACAGGGCCCAGCAATTT. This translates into CSASQDRAQQF.

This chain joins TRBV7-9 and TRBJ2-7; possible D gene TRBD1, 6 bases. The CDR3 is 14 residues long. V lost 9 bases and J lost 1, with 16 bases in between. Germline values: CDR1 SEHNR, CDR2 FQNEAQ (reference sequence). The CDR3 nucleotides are TGTGCCAGTCGCCCAGGGGCTAATTCCTACGAGCAGTACTTC. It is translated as CASRPGANSYEQYF. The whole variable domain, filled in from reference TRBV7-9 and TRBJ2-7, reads DTGVSQNPRHKITKRGQNVTFRCDPISEHNRLYWYRQTLGQGPEFLTYFQNEAQLEKSRLLSDRFSAERPKGSFSTLEIQRTEQGDSAMYLCASRPGANSYEQYFGPGTRLTVT.

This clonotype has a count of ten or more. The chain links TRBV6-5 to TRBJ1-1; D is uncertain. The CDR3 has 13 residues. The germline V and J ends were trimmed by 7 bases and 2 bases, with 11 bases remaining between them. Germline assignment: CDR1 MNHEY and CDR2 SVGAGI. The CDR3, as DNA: TGTGCCAGCACTGGTAGGGCTAACACTGAAGCTTTCTTT. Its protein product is CASTGRANTEAFF.

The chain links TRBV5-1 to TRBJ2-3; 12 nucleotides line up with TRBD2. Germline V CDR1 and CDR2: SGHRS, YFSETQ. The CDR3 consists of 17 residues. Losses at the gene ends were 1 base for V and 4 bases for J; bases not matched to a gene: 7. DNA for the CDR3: TGCGCCAGCAGCTTGACCCCACTAGCGGGGGGTTCAGATACGCAGTATTTT. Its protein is CASSLTPLAGGSDTQYF.

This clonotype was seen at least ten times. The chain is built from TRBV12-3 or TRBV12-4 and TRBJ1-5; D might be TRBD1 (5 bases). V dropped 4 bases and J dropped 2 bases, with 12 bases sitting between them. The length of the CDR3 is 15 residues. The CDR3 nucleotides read TGTGCCAGCAGTTCCAGCGGGGGTGGCAATCAGCCCCAGCATTTT. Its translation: CASSSSGGGNQPQHF.

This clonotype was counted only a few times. The CDR3 here is CASSHGPLDNEQFF. The CDR3 nucleotides are TGCGCCAGCAGCCACGGACCTCTTGATAATGAGCAGTTCTTC. The chain recombines TRBV4-3 with TRBJ2-1; D is uncertain. Germline V gene lookup returns CDR1 LGHNA and CDR2 YSLEER. V was clipped by 3 bases and J by 7 bases, with 13 bases between them. The CDR3 has 14 amino acids.

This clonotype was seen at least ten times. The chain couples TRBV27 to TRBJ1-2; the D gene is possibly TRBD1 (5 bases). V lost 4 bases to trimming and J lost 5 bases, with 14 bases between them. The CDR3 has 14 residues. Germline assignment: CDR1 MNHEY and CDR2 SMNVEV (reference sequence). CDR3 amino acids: CASSSWDGGYGYTF. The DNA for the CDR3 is TGTGCCAGCAGTTCTTGGGACGGAGGGTATGGCTACACCTTC.

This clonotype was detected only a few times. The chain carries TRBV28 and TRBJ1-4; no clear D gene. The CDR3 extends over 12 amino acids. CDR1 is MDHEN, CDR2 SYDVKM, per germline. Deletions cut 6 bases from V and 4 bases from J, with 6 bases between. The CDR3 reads CASSDLNEKLFF. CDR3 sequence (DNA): TGTGCCAGCAGCGACCTTAATGAAAAACTGTTTTTT.